Listed below are T cell receptor beta chains from one sample, sequenced in a study of T cell responses to AZD1222 COVID-19 vaccine. Only in-frame clones appear in the TCRdb table, and some are missing; sequencing was by immunoSEQ multiplex PCR. Seen here are over 150,000 clones, roughly 94% observed once, and the top ten hold roughly 1.5%. This sample comprised peripheral blood, obtained 28 days after the second AZD1222 dose. These receptors were collected from an adult who received the AZD1222 COVID-19 vaccine. CDR3s include the opening cysteine and the closing phenylalanine or tryptophan.

V gene: TRBV6-1
J gene: TRBJ1-1
CDR3 protein: CASSDGFAGDAFF

V gene: TRBV19
J gene: TRBJ1-6
CDR3 protein: CASSIGRGESNSPLHF

V gene: TRBV9
J gene: TRBJ1-1
CDR3 protein: CASSAFKNTEAFF

V gene: TRBV6-5
J gene: TRBJ1-2
CDR3 protein: CASSLHTNYGYTF

V gene: TRBV6-5
J gene: TRBJ1-4
CDR3 protein: CASTLTTAVNEKLFF

V gene: TRBV5-6
J gene: TRBJ2-7
CDR3 protein: CASSVTGGYEQYF

V gene: TRBV19
J gene: TRBJ2-7
CDR3 protein: CASSSQDSSEQYF

V gene: TRBV5-5
J gene: TRBJ2-3
CDR3 protein: CASSLAVSDTQYF

V gene: TRBV6-5
J gene: TRBJ2-7
CDR3 protein: CASSYSTGSAYEQYF

V gene: TRBV4-1
J gene: TRBJ1-2
CDR3 protein: CASSQERDRGYGYTF

V gene: TRBV9
J gene: TRBJ2-1
CDR3 protein: CASSVVMTSPNYNEQFF

V gene: TRBV6-4
J gene: TRBJ2-7
CDR3 protein: CASSGTGQNYEQYF

V gene: TRBV3-1/TRBV3-2
J gene: TRBJ2-2
CDR3 protein: CASRDRGTGELFF

V gene: TRBV9
J gene: TRBJ1-1
CDR3 protein: CASRRGTGDEAFF

V gene: TRBV19
J gene: TRBJ1-5
CDR3 protein: CASSIGNQPQHF

V gene: TRBV6-1
J gene: TRBJ2-7
CDR3 protein: CASSEPTGAYEQYF

V gene: TRBV18
J gene: TRBJ2-3
CDR3 protein: CASSPLGQLDTQYF

V gene: TRBV5-1
J gene: TRBJ1-1
CDR3 protein: CASSPGGQNTEAFF

V gene: TRBV28
J gene: TRBJ1-6
CDR3 protein: CASSSRVTQGYNSPLHF

V gene: TRBV6-5
J gene: TRBJ1-6
CDR3 protein: CASSYLRQAQSPLHF

V gene: TRBV2
J gene: TRBJ2-5
CDR3 protein: CASKTGDYPQETQYF

V gene: TRBV5-1
J gene: TRBJ1-1
CDR3 protein: CASRWALSVVTEAFF

V gene: TRBV5-4
J gene: TRBJ2-7
CDR3 protein: CASSTEAPHYEQYF

V gene: TRBV2
J gene: TRBJ1-2
CDR3 protein: CASKDRGYGYTF

V gene: TRBV6-6
J gene: TRBJ1-1
CDR3 protein: CASSYALGGTEAFF

V gene: TRBV3-1/TRBV3-2
J gene: TRBJ1-1
CDR3 protein: CASSRKPLTRNTEAFF

V gene: TRBV5-4
J gene: TRBJ2-2
CDR3 protein: CASSLRTGRNTGELFF

V gene: TRBV7-8
J gene: TRBJ1-1
CDR3 protein: CASRRGGTEAFF

V gene: TRBV2
J gene: TRBJ1-4
CDR3 protein: CASSQGGEKLFF

V gene: TRBV6-5
J gene: TRBJ1-1
CDR3 protein: CASSYFTNTEAFF

V gene: TRBV5-1
J gene: TRBJ2-4
CDR3 protein: CASTLAGGDIQYF

V gene: TRBV28
J gene: TRBJ1-5
CDR3 protein: CASQKTDNSNQPQHF

V gene: TRBV5-1
J gene: TRBJ2-1
CDR3 protein: CASSNGGRGNEQFF

V gene: TRBV19
J gene: TRBJ2-3
CDR3 protein: CASSIDIRGTRGKGTQYF

V gene: TRBV5-4
J gene: TRBJ2-1
CDR3 protein: CASSPGTGGPYEQFF

V gene: TRBV18
J gene: TRBJ2-7
CDR3 protein: CASSPGQGYYEQYF

V gene: TRBV28
J gene: TRBJ1-2
CDR3 protein: CASMGGASVGYTF

V gene: TRBV16
J gene: TRBJ2-7
CDR3 protein: CASSPARGHEQYF

V gene: TRBV10-3
J gene: TRBJ1-2
CDR3 protein: CAISGAGLNYGYTF

V gene: TRBV7-9
J gene: TRBJ2-2
CDR3 protein: CASSLGASGKVVKLFF

V gene: TRBV7-9
J gene: TRBJ2-1
CDR3 protein: CASRPPGQGYNEQFF

V gene: TRBV7-2
J gene: TRBJ2-5
CDR3 protein: CASSSGTRRETQYF

V gene: TRBV11-2
J gene: TRBJ1-2
CDR3 protein: CASTGRTYGYTF

V gene: TRBV7-9
J gene: TRBJ1-3
CDR3 protein: CASAPRSGNTIYF

V gene: TRBV7-2
J gene: TRBJ2-7
CDR3 protein: CASSQRKGVYEQYF

V gene: TRBV4-3
J gene: TRBJ1-3
CDR3 protein: CASSQDPKGSSGNTIYF

V gene: TRBV13
J gene: TRBJ2-5
CDR3 protein: CASSATGPWETQYF

V gene: TRBV9
J gene: TRBJ2-2
CDR3 protein: CASSTRLAGPTGELFF